A selection of T cell receptor beta chains follows, all from one sample in a study of blood T cell repertoires in COVID-19. Clones were sequenced by immunoSEQ multiplex PCR, and TCRdb holds only the in-frame ones, with some missing. This sample yields around 250,000 clones, of which around 83% are seen a single time; 5.7% belongs to the top ten. The sequenced sample was peripheral blood. These receptors were taken from an elderly man with acute or convalescent COVID-19. The CDR3 runs from the conserved cysteine through the conserved F or W. Fields, in order: V gene, clone size, D gene, J gene, CDR3 DNA, CDR3 protein. D genes are given only for firm matches. Size values are once, few and many counts, or a class for expanded clones, and some rows have none.

TRBV12-5	.	.	TRBJ2-1	TGTGCTAGTGGTTTGGTATCTGGGGGGGCCGAGGATGAGCAGTTCTTC	CASGLVSGGAEDEQFF
TRBV7-2	.	TRBD2	TRBJ2-5	TGTGCCAGCAGCTTAGTCGCCGGGACTAGCGGGGAGACCCAGTACTTC	CASSLVAGTSGETQYF
TRBV27	.	TRBD2	TRBJ2-2	TGTGCCAGCAGTATAGCGGGACCTTTGAACACCGGGGAGCTGTTTTTT	CASSIAGPLNTGELFF
TRBV3-1/TRBV3-2	few	TRBD1	TRBJ2-4	TGTGCCAGCAGCCCCGGGACAGGGAGGGAAAACATTCAGTACTTC	CASSPGTGRENIQYF
TRBV19	.	.	TRBJ1-2	TGTGCCAGTAGTATCGGGGGAATTAACTATGGCTACACCTTC	CASSIGGINYGYTF
TRBV7-3	.	TRBD2	TRBJ2-2	TGTGCCAGCAGCTTAACGGGACTAGCGGGCACCGGGGAGCTGTTTTTT	CASSLTGLAGTGELFF
TRBV4-1	.	.	TRBJ1-5	TGCGCCAGCAGCCCTACTTTAGACAGGACCGCGAATCAGCCCCAGCATTTT	CASSPTLDRTANQPQHF
TRBV18	.	.	TRBJ2-2	TGTGCCAGCTCACCTAACGTGGTCGGCACCGGGGAGCTGTTTTTT	CASSPNVVGTGELFF
TRBV7-8	.	.	TRBJ2-7	TGTGCCAGCACCCCGGGACAAACGGTCTACGAGCAGTACTTC	CASTPGQTVYEQYF
TRBV30	.	.	TRBJ2-5	TGTGCCTGGAGTCCCACTTTCTTGGAGACCCAGTACTTC	CAWSPTFLETQYF
TRBV5-1	.	.	TRBJ2-4	TGCGCCAGCAGCTTGGGTGCAGGGGCGCGTTTACAAGGCATTCAGTACTTC	CASSLGAGARLQGIQYF
TRBV5-1	.	TRBD1	TRBJ1-1	TGCGCCAGCAGCTTGGATGTAGGGGGCGGCACTGAAGCTTTCTTT	CASSLDVGGGTEAFF
TRBV24-1	.	TRBD1	TRBJ2-5	TGTGCCACCTCAAGGGGACAGCAAGAGACCCAGTACTTC	CATSRGQQETQYF
TRBV18	.	TRBD1	TRBJ1-5	TGTGCCAGCTCACCACCTAATTTACAGGGGGCGAATCAGCCCCAGCATTTT	CASSPPNLQGANQPQHF